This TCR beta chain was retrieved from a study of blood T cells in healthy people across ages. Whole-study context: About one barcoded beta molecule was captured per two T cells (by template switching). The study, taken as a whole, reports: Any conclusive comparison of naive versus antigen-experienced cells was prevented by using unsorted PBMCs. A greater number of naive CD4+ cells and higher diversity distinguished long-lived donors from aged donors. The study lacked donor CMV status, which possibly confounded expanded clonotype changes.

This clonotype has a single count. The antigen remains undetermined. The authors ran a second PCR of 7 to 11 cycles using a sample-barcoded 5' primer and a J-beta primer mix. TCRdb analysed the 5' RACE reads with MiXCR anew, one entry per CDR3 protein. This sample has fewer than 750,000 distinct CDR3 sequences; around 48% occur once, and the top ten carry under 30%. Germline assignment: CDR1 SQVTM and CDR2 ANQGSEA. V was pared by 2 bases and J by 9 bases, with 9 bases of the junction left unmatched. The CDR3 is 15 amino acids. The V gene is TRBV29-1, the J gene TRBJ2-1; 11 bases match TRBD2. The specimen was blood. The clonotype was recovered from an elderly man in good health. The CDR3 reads CSVEPTSGIRGEQFF. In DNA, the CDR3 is TGCAGCGTTGAACCGACTAGCGGGATTCGTGGTGAGCAGTTCTTC.